This T cell receptor (beta chain) was obtained from a study of regulatory T cells in long-lasting Graves disease. Study-wide results and caveats: Newly diagnosed disease favored TRBV20-1 and TRBJ2-1 over persistent disease.

Germline CDR1 MNHNS, CDR2 SASEGT. The ends lost 6 bases at V and 2 bases at J; junction bases unmatched: 10. The CDR3 has 18 amino acids. This clonotype was recorded a few times. As yet, its antigen is unknown. Assembly of TCR beta libraries relied on iRepertoire HTBI primers together with Arm-PCR of CDR3 regions. Original handling: Samples revealed fewer than 65 TRBV and about 15 TRBJ segments. One entry per CDR3 protein, called by TCRdb with MiXCR from the multiplex PCR reads. V and J calls and clone size were set by TCRdb, not the authors. The repertoire holds more than 300,000 distinct CDR3 sequences, with 16% as singletons. The time point denotes: newly diagnosed GD, antithyroid drugs for less than 3 months. From PBMCs, RNA was extracted and then used to make the TCR library. The collection involved drawing 8.5 to 9 milliliters of peripheral blood into EDTA tubes. This sample also appeared in a second study, on T cells in Graves' hyperthyroidism and ophthalmopathy. This second report adds: Graves' hyperthyroidism was deemed stable absent ophthalmopathy progression within 18 months.

The sequence was collected from a woman aged 18 to 35 with Graves disease. The rearrangement uses TRBV6-1 and TRBJ1-6, with 10 nucleotides matching TRBD1. Source: peripheral blood mononuclear cells (PBMCs), taken at new diagnosis, from a patient treated with antithyroid drugs. The chain's CDR3 is CASRTGTGVPPYNSPLHF. CDR3 nucleotides: TGTGCCAGCAGGACTGGGACAGGGGTCCCGCCCTATAATTCACCCCTCCACTTT.